This T cell receptor beta chain originates from a study of T cell repertoires in ileal Crohn's disease. Study-wide context: Operated complications were stricturing disease (about 60%) and penetrating disease (about 40%). Biopsies at the proximal margin of the resected specimen form MI samples. Overall study results and limits: All patients with clonality above 26.8% had endoscopic recurrence.

Sample time point: proximal margin of the surgical specimen (macroscopically non-inflamed). Method: immunoSEQ multiplex PCR; TCRdb's copy keeps in-frame clones and lacks some. The sample consists of several thousand clones, roughly three quarters of them appearing once. Germline CDR1 SGHRS, CDR2 YFSETQ. The CDR3 has 15 amino acids. With 0 bases removed from V and 8 bases from J, the gap between germline ends came to 14 bases. In its sample, this clone was seen once. The antigen is not known. The sequencing input was ileal tissue. The chain uses TRBV5-1 and TRBJ1-4; D not resolved. This clonotype was obtained from an adult with Crohn's disease. CDR3 loop: CASSLDGKVEEKLFF. The CDR3 nucleotides are TGCGCCAGCAGCTTGGATGGGAAGGTTGAAGAAAAACTGTTTTTT.